The following is a TCR beta chain sequence with its context. Sequencing was performed with immunoSEQ multiplex PCR; in TCRdb, only in-frame clones are kept and a portion is missing. The data hold 110,000 or so clones, with roughly 89% observed a single time. V lost 3 bases, J lost 9 bases, and 14 bases lay in between. The germline gives CDR1 MGHRA, CDR2 YSYEKL. The CDR3 is 13 residues long. This entry comes from a study of control samples from healthy donors and cancer patients. The gene calls are TRBV4-1 and TRBJ1-2; D ambiguous. The source of this sequence is a man aged 25-45 years in good health. Sequenced material: blood. CDR3 sequence reads: CASSHQTGDSYTF. In nucleotides, the CDR3 is TGCGCCAGCAGCCACCAAACTGGGGATAGCTACACCTTC.